These 11 T cell receptor beta chains came from one sample sequenced in a study of blood T cell repertoires in COVID-19. Some clones are missing from TCRdb's copy, which holds only in-frame ones; the method was immunoSEQ multiplex PCR. The sample shows 150,000 or so clones, 70% to 85% of them seen only once. What was sequenced was peripheral blood. The receptors come from a woman aged 80 or older with acute or convalescent COVID-19.

The chain combines TRBV20-1 with TRBJ2-1, with D possibly being TRBD1 (5 bases). The germline V gene encodes CDR1 DFQATT and CDR2 SNEGSKA (reference sequence). This CDR3 spans 10 amino acids. Trimming removed 6 bases from V and 6 bases from J, with 6 bases in between. The chain's CDR3 is CSAQGNEQFF. CDR3 sequence (DNA): TGCAGTGCCCAGGGCAATGAGCAGTTCTTC.

The CDR3 spells CASSQLAGSTDTQYF. CDR3 sequence (DNA): TGTGCCAGCAGCCAGCTAGCGGGGAGCACAGATACGCAGTATTTT. The rearrangement joins TRBV7-7 to TRBJ2-3; 9 bases line up with TRBD2. The CDR3 has 15 residues. Germline V CDR1 and CDR2: SSHAT, FNYEAQ (reference sequence). The J segment lost 0 bases and the V segment lost 5 bases, leaving 3 bases of the junction unmatched.

The genes are TRBV4-1 and TRBJ1-2, with 10 bases matching TRBD1. The CDR3 loop spans 16 amino acids. The V gene's germline CDR1 is MGHRA and CDR2 YSYEKL. Trimming at V came to 1 base and at J to 4 bases, leaving 6 bases not matched to a gene. CDR3 coding DNA: TGCGCCAGCAGCCAAGTCGGGGGACAGGGGAGCTATGGCTACACCTTC. As protein: CASSQVGGQGSYGYTF.

The sample holds one count of this clone. The chain joins TRBV3-1 (or the pseudogene TRBV3-2) to TRBJ2-3; D call uncertain. The ends were cut back, 4 bases at V and 3 bases at J, with 11 bases in the middle. This CDR3 region has 14 residues. The germline CDR1 and CDR2 sequences are LGHDT and YNNKEL (reference sequence). The CDR3 DNA follows: TGTGCCAGCAGCCCCAATCAGGCGACAGATACGCAGTATTTT. It translates to CASSPNQATDTQYF.

This clone was seen a few times. The chain has TRBV2 and TRBJ1-2, with 10 bases lining up with TRBD1. The CDR3 spans 16 residues. V lost 5 bases, J lost 4 bases, and 10 bases stayed unmatched. Germline CDR1 is SNHLY and CDR2 is FYNNEI. The CDR3 coding sequence is TGTGCCAGCAGTCCCCAGACAGGGGGCGCAGGCTATGGCTACACCTTC. This gives the protein CASSPQTGGAGYGYTF.

This rearrangement joins TRBV4-1 to TRBJ1-4; D remains ambiguous. The germline gives CDR1 MGHRA, CDR2 YSYEKL. This CDR3 is 14 amino acids long. The V gene lost 4 bases and the J gene lost 7 bases, with 13 bases spanning the gap. CDR3 sequence: CASSLDWVSEKLFF. In DNA form, the CDR3 reads TGCGCCAGCAGCCTCGACTGGGTTAGTGAAAAACTGTTTTTT.

The rearrangement joins TRBV5-3 to TRBJ2-7; no clear D. TRBV5-3 is an ORF for which the function is uncertain. V shed 7 bases and J shed 2 bases, with 10 bases lying between them. There are 12 residues in the CDR3. The CDR3 region has the DNA TGTGCCAGAGGGTGGGCAGCCTACGAGCAGTACTTC. This gives the protein CARGWAAYEQYF.

The rearrangement links TRBV27 to TRBJ2-3; the D gene is possibly TRBD1 (5 bases). Germline CDR1 reads MNHEY; CDR2 reads SMNVEV (reference sequence). The CDR3 is made up of 16 amino acids. V was cut by 5 bases and J by 9 bases, with 24 bases left in between. The CDR3 DNA sequence: TGTGCCAGCAGTCCCTCACTACGATACAGGATCGGCACGCAGTATTTT. Protein product: CASSPSLRYRIGTQYF.

The genes are TRBV19 and TRBJ2-6; 9 bases fit TRBD1. V lost 5 bases to trimming and J lost 2 bases; unmatched junction nucleotides: 13. CDR3 size: 19 residues. Germline loops: CDR1 LNHDA, CDR2 SQIVND (reference sequence). Here the CDR3 reads CASSSPSKTGGTGANVLTF. CDR3 nucleotides: TGTGCCAGTAGTTCACCTAGTAAAACAGGGGGCACTGGGGCCAACGTCCTGACTTTC.

The chain employs TRBV10-3 and TRBJ1-5; TRBD1 matches at 11 bases. The length of the CDR3 is 15 residues. V was clipped by 5 bases and J by 2 bases; unmatched bases: 2. CDR1 is ENHRY, CDR2 SYGVKD, per germline. CDR3 coding DNA: TGTGCCATCAGTCGGGGACAGGGGGGCAATCAGCCCCAGCATTTT. This gives the protein CAISRGQGGNQPQHF.

The J gene is TRBJ2-1, the V gene TRBV4-3; 9 bases line up with TRBD2. This CDR3 region has 20 residues. The ends lost 0 bases at V and 0 bases at J; junction bases unmatched: 12. The V gene's germline CDR1 is LGHNA and CDR2 YSLEER. CDR3 residues: CASSQDEVAGAAGSYNEQFF. In nucleotides, the CDR3 is TGCGCCAGCAGCCAAGATGAAGTAGCGGGGGCCGCAGGCTCCTACAATGAGCAGTTCTTC.